This TCR beta chain originates from a study of CD8 T cells in ankylosing spondylitis. Study-level points and caveats: Matched ankylosing spondylitis synovial fluid reportedly showed significant enrichment of disease-linked clones. Roughly 8 highly homologous variants made up a TCR beta motif that seemed to typify ankylosing spondylitis blood.

V was trimmed by 8 bases and J by 3 bases, leaving 22 bases between them. The CDR3 covers 16 residues. Germline V lookup: CDR1 SGHNT, CDR2 YENEEA. This clonotype was seen a few times. Its target is not known. Construction of TCR beta libraries was performed using quantitative 5'-RACE with molecular barcodes. MiXCR, run by TCRdb on the 5' RACE reads, gives a single entry per CDR3 protein. This sample has 180,000 or so distinct CDR3 sequences; around 10% occur once, and the top ten carry 25% to 30%. The genes are TRBV11-3 and TRBJ1-1, with D possibly TRBD1 on 6 matching bases. The TCR sequence derives from a male donor with ankylosing spondylitis or in good health (not recorded which). The sequenced material came from blood, either unsorted or a sorted T cell fraction (not recorded which). CDR3 protein: CASRIGTLPLDTEAFF. The CDR3 nucleotides read TGTGCCAGCCGAATCGGGACACTTCCCTTGGACACTGAAGCTTTCTTT.